These 8 T cell receptor beta chains were all obtained from the same sample, sequenced in a study of blood T cell repertoires in COVID-19. Some clones are missing from TCRdb's copy, which holds only in-frame ones; the method was immunoSEQ multiplex PCR. Here the sample spans around 100,000 clones, nearly 85% being singletons. Sequenced: peripheral blood. Receptors originate from a human donor in a cohort sampled during active or convalescent COVID-19.

The chain employs TRBV7-9 and TRBJ2-5, with D hard to call. The germline V gene has CDR1 SEHNR and CDR2 FQNEAQ (reference sequence). This CDR3 region has 13 residues. Trimming took 1 base from V and 5 from J, leaving 8 bases between them. Written as DNA, the CDR3 is TGTGCCAGCAGCTTAGAACAGTCGGAGACCCAGTACTTC. It translates to CASSLEQSETQYF.

This clone was seen only a few times. J is TRBJ1-5 and V is TRBV28, with D unresolved. The ends were cut back, 6 bases at V and 3 bases at J, with 6 bases in the middle. Germline CDR1 is MDHEN and CDR2 is SYDVKM. The CDR3 runs 12 residues. This CDR3 reads CASRTLNQPQHF. CDR3 sequence (DNA): TGTGCCAGCAGGACACTCAATCAGCCCCAGCATTTT.

The chain has TRBV28 and TRBJ2-1; D possibly corresponds to TRBD1 (6 bases). CDR1 and CDR2 (germline): MDHEN, SYDVKM. With 5 bases removed from V and 3 bases from J, the gap between germline ends came to 11 bases. The CDR3 has 14 residues. In DNA form, the CDR3 reads TGTGCCAGCAGTCCTGGGGGACACTACAATGAGCAGTTCTTC. It specifies CASSPGGHYNEQFF.

This sequence joins TRBV5-1 and TRBJ2-5, with TRBD2 matching 9 bases. The CDR3 spans 17 residues. The V and J ends lost 0 bases and 1 base, in that order; junction bases with no gene match: 7. Germline lookup yields CDR1 SGHRS and CDR2 YFSETQ. The CDR3 sequence is CASSLDASGTFQETQYF. In DNA, the CDR3 is TGCGCCAGCAGCTTGGATGCTAGCGGGACTTTCCAAGAGACCCAGTACTTC. Filled out from reference TRBV5-1 and TRBJ2-5, the complete variable domain reads KAGVTQTPRYLIKTRGQQVTLSCSPISGHRSVSWYQQTPGQGLQFLFEYFSETQRNKGNFPGRFSGRQFSNSRSEMNVSTLELGDSALYLCASSLDASGTFQETQYFGPGTRLLVL.

V usage is TRBV7-6 and J usage is TRBJ1-3, with TRBD1 matching over 9 bases. Per germline, CDR1 SGHVS and CDR2 FNYEAQ. The junction had 4 bases not matched to a gene; V was cut back by 5 bases and J by 2 bases. This CDR3 has 15 residues. CDR3 in amino acids: CASSPGTGTGNTIYF. DNA of the CDR3: TGTGCCAGCAGCCCCGGGACAGGGACTGGAAACACCATATATTTT.

The chain joins TRBV7-3 to TRBJ1-3; possible D gene TRBD1, 5 bases. V dropped 0 bases and J dropped 0 bases, with 12 bases sitting between them. The CDR3 consists of 17 residues. Looked up from germline, CDR1 is SGHTA and CDR2 is FQGTGA. This chain's CDR3 is CASSLTPQGLSGNTIYF. The CDR3 DNA is TGTGCCAGCAGCTTAACTCCTCAGGGCCTCTCTGGAAACACCATATATTTT.

The rearrangement joins TRBV6-5 to TRBJ1-2, with unresolved D. Germline assignment: CDR1 MNHEY and CDR2 SVGAGI. Between the trimmed V and J ends, which lost 6 bases and 2 bases, there was a span of 10 bases. This CDR3 region has 13 residues. In DNA, the CDR3 is TGTGCCAGCAGCCGTAACAGAAACTATGGCTACACCTTC. This gives the protein CASSRNRNYGYTF.

The CDR3 DNA follows: TGTGCCAGCAGTTTTGGCAGGGCCTACGAGCAGTACTTC. It yields the protein CASSFGRAYEQYF. V is TRBV28 and J is TRBJ2-7; weak D call: TRBD1 (5 bases). CDR3 length: 13 amino acids. Per germline, CDR1 MDHEN and CDR2 SYDVKM. The V gene lost 3 bases and the J gene lost 2 bases, with 8 bases spanning the gap.